The 25 T cell receptor beta chains below all came from one sample that was sequenced in a study of cytomegalovirus exposure and HLA in healthy donors. The PCR was carried out with 60 Vbeta primers and 13 Jbeta primers. The repertoire was sequenced with immunoSEQ multiplex PCR; TCRdb's copy has only in-frame clones and lacks some. The profile covers around 220,000 clones, with over 65% appearing a single time and about a sixth taken by the ten largest. Sequenced: PBMCs. The receptors come from a man aged 35 to 55 in good health and CMV-seronegative.

This clone was counted a single time. The chain has TRBV30 and TRBJ1-5; D is perhaps TRBD1 (6 bases). The germline CDR1 and CDR2 sequences are GTSNPN and SVGIG (reference sequence). V was cut by 2 bases and J by 7 bases, with 12 bases left in between. The CDR3 is 13 amino acids. Written as DNA, the CDR3 is TGTGCCTGGAGTAACAGGGCTGGCCAGCCCCAGCATTTT. Its protein product is CAWSNRAGQPQHF.

V and J are TRBV7-2 and TRBJ1-3; no clear D gene. CDR1 and CDR2 (germline): SGHTA, FQGNSA. The CDR3 is made up of 12 amino acids. V dropped 3 bases and J dropped 8 bases, with 8 bases sitting between them. The CDR3 nucleotides are TGTGCCAGCAGCTTCGGGTGGGACACCATATATTTT. Residues: CASSFGWDTIYF.

This sequence joins TRBV6-5 and TRBJ1-2, with D maybe TRBD1 (5 bases). This CDR3 region has 14 residues. In germline, CDR1 is MNHEY, CDR2 SVGAGI. Trimming stripped 0 bases from V and 8 bases from J, with 13 bases between. In nucleotides, the CDR3 is TGTGCCAGCAGTTACTCGGGGGGAGGCTTCGGCTACACCTTC. It encodes CASSYSGGGFGYTF.

The chain is built from TRBV7-2 and TRBJ2-2; perhaps TRBD2 as D (5 bases). V gave up 0 bases and J gave up 6 bases, with 5 bases separating them. The CDR3 runs 13 residues. Per germline, CDR1 SGHTA and CDR2 FQGNSA. The CDR3 spells CASSLAAAGELFF. DNA for the CDR3: TGTGCCAGCAGCTTAGCAGCGGCCGGGGAGCTGTTTTTT. The entire variable domain, with the rest obtained from reference TRBV7-2 and TRBJ2-2, is as follows: GAGVSQSPSNKVTEKGKDVELRCDPISGHTALYWYRQSLGQGLEFLIYFQGNSAPDKSGLPSDRFSAERTGGSVSTLTIQRTQQEDSAVYLCASSLAAAGELFFGEGSRLTVL.

The chain joins TRBV28 to TRBJ2-1; D might be TRBD1 (5 bases). The length of the CDR3 is 11 residues. The V gene lost 9 bases and the J gene lost 9 bases, with 12 bases spanning the gap. CDR1 is MDHEN, CDR2 SYDVKM, per germline. CDR3 region: CASQGSSEQFF. Here the CDR3 DNA reads TGTGCCAGTCAGGGATCAAGTGAGCAGTTCTTC.

V usage is TRBV19 and J usage is TRBJ1-1; the D gene is possibly TRBD1 (6 bases). Per germline, CDR1 LNHDA and CDR2 SQIVND (reference sequence). V shed 4 bases and J shed 4 bases, with 16 bases lying between them. The CDR3 sequence is 15 residues long. DNA for the CDR3: TGTGCCAGTAGTAGGGGAGGGGGGCAGACCACTGAAGCTTTCTTT. It translates to CASSRGGGQTTEAFF.

V is TRBV30 and J is TRBJ2-4, with 9 positions matching TRBD1. Germline CDR1 and CDR2: GTSNPN and SVGIG (reference sequence). CDR3 length: 13 residues. V shed 0 bases, J shed 10 bases, and the junction held 4 bases outside the gene matches. The CDR3 nucleotides read TGTGCCTGGAGTGTACAGGGGGCACAGATTCAGTACTTC. Its translation: CAWSVQGAQIQYF.

The J gene is TRBJ1-5, the V gene TRBV4-1; D not certain. CDR3 size: 17 residues. Germline V CDR1 and CDR2: MGHRA, YSYEKL. V lost 0 bases and J lost 1, with 13 bases in between. DNA for the CDR3: TGCGCCAGCAGCCAAGATCACCCGGGTAGGAGCAATCAGCCCCAGCATTTT. Translating gives CASSQDHPGRSNQPQHF.

The chain carries TRBV27 and TRBJ2-7; TRBD2 might be the D (5 bases). The CDR3 is 13 residues long. Germline-derived CDR1 and CDR2 are MNHEY and SMNVEV (reference sequence). V was clipped by 2 bases and J by 6 bases, with 11 bases between them. CDR3 coding DNA: TGTGCCAGCAGTTTAGGACGGCGGGTCGAGCAGTACTTC. This gives the protein CASSLGRRVEQYF.

The CDR3 coding sequence is TGTGCCAGCAGCTTACCACAGGTGATCGGCTACACCTTC. This codes for CASSLPQVIGYTF. The rearrangement joins TRBV7-9 to TRBJ1-2; TRBD1 might be the D (5 bases). The CDR3 sequence is 13 residues long. CDR1 and CDR2 from the germline V gene are SEHNR and FQNEAQ (reference sequence). V lost 2 bases, J lost 8 bases, and 12 bases lay in between. Full variable domain (outside the CDR3, taken from reference TRBV7-9 and TRBJ1-2): DTGVSQNPRHKITKRGQNVTFRCDPISEHNRLYWYRQTLGQGPEFLTYFQNEAQLEKSRLLSDRFSAERPKGSFSTLEIQRTEQGDSAMYLCASSLPQVIGYTFGSGTRLTVV.

The CDR3 here is CASSVGTSGWSSYNEQFF. CDR3 in DNA: TGTGCCAGCAGCGTAGGGACTAGCGGCTGGAGCTCCTACAATGAGCAGTTCTTC. This sequence joins TRBV9 and TRBJ2-1; 10 nucleotides agree with TRBD2. The CDR3 consists of 18 residues. Germline lookup yields CDR1 SGDLS and CDR2 YYNGEE. Trimming cost V 0 bases and J 0 bases; bases outside gene matches: 6.

This clone has only a few counts. The chain has TRBV6-4 and TRBJ1-2; 8 positions match TRBD1. CDR1 and CDR2 from the germline V gene are MRHNA and SNTAGT. This CDR3 is built from 14 residues. Trimming cost V 8 bases and J 2 bases; bases outside gene matches: 7. CDR3 nucleotide sequence: TGTGCCAGCGGCCCAGGGGGCCAGAACTATGGCTACACCTTC. As protein: CASGPGGQNYGYTF.

CDR3 in amino acids: CASGQLSYNEQFF. DNA for the CDR3: TGTGCCAGCGGACAGCTATCCTACAATGAGCAGTTCTTC. V gene TRBV6-1 combines with J gene TRBJ2-1; tentative D call: TRBD1 (6 bases). The CDR3 runs 13 residues. CDR1 and CDR2 (germline): MNHNS, SASEGT. Trimming shortened V by 8 bases and J by 1 base, and 9 bases separated the two germline ends.

The chain is built from TRBV29-1 and TRBJ2-7; the match to TRBD2 covers 7 bases. V shed 4 bases and J 6 bases; nucleotides not matched to a gene: 3. From germline, CDR1 is SQVTM and CDR2 ANQGSEA. The CDR3 has 11 residues. In DNA form, the CDR3 reads TGCAGCGTTGTAGCGGGTCCCGAGCAGTACTTC. Protein product: CSVVAGPEQYF.

The CDR3 spells CASSFGTALNTEAFF. CDR3 nucleotide sequence: TGTGCCAGCAGCTTCGGGACTGCCTTGAACACTGAAGCTTTCTTT. This chain links TRBV7-2 with TRBJ1-1; possibly TRBD1 for D (5 bases). Trimming cost V 3 bases and J 0 bases, with 11 bases left between them. The germline gives CDR1 SGHTA, CDR2 FQGNSA. This CDR3 comprises 15 residues.

This clone was seen a handful of times. The rearrangement links TRBV4-1 to TRBJ2-7; a possible D gene is TRBD1 (6 bases). The CDR3 covers 15 residues. The V and J ends lost 1 base and 1 base respectively, with 11 bases between them. Germline V CDR1 and CDR2: MGHRA, YSYEKL. The CDR3 spells CASSQAPGQSYEQYF. Written as DNA, the CDR3 is TGCGCCAGCAGCCAAGCGCCTGGACAGTCCTACGAGCAGTACTTC.

This sequence joins TRBV9 and TRBJ2-3; TRBD2 might be the D (7 bases). CDR1 and CDR2 (germline): SGDLS, YYNGEE. The ends were cut back, 2 bases at V and 5 bases at J, with 12 bases in the middle. This CDR3 contains 14 residues. The CDR3: CASSVGGAIDTQYF. The DNA of the CDR3 is TGTGCCAGCAGCGTTGGGGGGGCAATAGATACGCAGTATTTT.

The chain links TRBV7-6 to TRBJ2-5, with 8 bases matching TRBD1. CDR3 size: 16 residues. In germline, CDR1 is SGHVS, CDR2 FNYEAQ. With 5 bases clipped from V and 5 bases from J, the junction kept 13 bases outside the gene matches. The CDR3 DNA is TGTGCCAGCAGCCGGCCCTTGGACAGGGCGGGGGAGACCCAGTACTTC. This translates into CASSRPLDRAGETQYF.

The chain recombines TRBV28 with TRBJ1-4; no clear D. CDR1 is MDHEN and CDR2 is SYDVKM in the germline V gene. This CDR3 has 14 residues. Trimming removed 7 bases at V and 0 bases at J, with 9 bases between. The CDR3 DNA sequence: TGTGCCAGCAAGCTGAGAGCAACTAATGAAAAACTGTTTTTT. This translates into CASKLRATNEKLFF. The full variable domain, its missing parts supplied by reference TRBV28 and TRBJ1-4, is DVKVTQSSRYLVKRTGEKVFLECVQDMDHENMFWYRQDPGLGLRLIYFSYDVKMKEKGDIPEGYSVSREKKERFSLILESASTNQTSMYLCASKLRATNEKLFFGSGTQLSVL.

The chain combines TRBV2 with TRBJ2-2; TRBD1 matches 8 bases. Germline assignment: CDR1 SNHLY and CDR2 FYNNEI. The CDR3 length is 14 residues. Germline trimming cut 7 bases from V and 4 bases from J; bases unmatched to any gene: 5. In DNA, the CDR3 is TGTGCCAGCAATTGGGACAGGAGCACCGGGGAGCTGTTTTTT. This codes for CASNWDRSTGELFF.

This clone was observed a single time. V gene TRBV18 combines with J gene TRBJ2-3; the D is unclear. CDR1 is KGHSH and CDR2 is LQKENI in the germline V gene. The germline V and J ends were trimmed by 3 bases and 5 bases, with 3 bases remaining between them. The CDR3 has 11 residues. The DNA of the CDR3 is TGTGCCAGCTCACCCAGAGATACGCAGTATTTT. As protein: CASSPRDTQYF.

This chain connects TRBV7-9 to TRBJ2-5, with D tentatively TRBD2 (5 bases). This CDR3 is built from 14 residues. Germline CDR1 SEHNR, CDR2 FQNEAQ (reference sequence). Trimming stripped 4 bases from V and 1 base from J, with 10 bases between. The CDR3 spells CASSSEVSQETQYF. The CDR3 bases are TGTGCCAGCAGCTCGGAGGTGAGCCAAGAGACCCAGTACTTC.

The gene calls are TRBV4-1 and TRBJ1-2; D gene unclear. CDR3 length: 16 residues. The V gene's germline CDR1 is MGHRA and CDR2 YSYEKL. The V gene lost 1 base and the J gene lost 4 bases, with 16 bases spanning the gap. This CDR3 is CASSQVYPRPAYGYTF. The CDR3 coding sequence is TGCGCCAGCAGCCAAGTTTACCCCAGGCCAGCCTATGGCTACACCTTC.

The rearrangement links TRBV21-1 to TRBJ1-1; the D call of TRBD1 is as the table states it, not checked on the DNA. TRBV21-1 represents a pseudogene. This CDR3 has 16 residues. CDR3 in DNA: TGTGCCAGCAGCAAAGAGGGCCGGGACAAACGCCCTGAAGCTTTCTTT. This codes for CASSKEGRDKRPEAFF.

The rearrangement uses TRBV5-6 and TRBJ2-5; D remains ambiguous. Trimming removed 0 bases from V and 1 base from J, with 7 bases in between. Germline V gene sequence: CDR1 SGHDT, CDR2 YYEEEE. This CDR3 comprises 14 residues. The CDR3 coding sequence is TGTGCCAGCAGCTTGGGCGGAACCCAAGAGACCCAGTACTTC. This encodes CASSLGGTQETQYF.